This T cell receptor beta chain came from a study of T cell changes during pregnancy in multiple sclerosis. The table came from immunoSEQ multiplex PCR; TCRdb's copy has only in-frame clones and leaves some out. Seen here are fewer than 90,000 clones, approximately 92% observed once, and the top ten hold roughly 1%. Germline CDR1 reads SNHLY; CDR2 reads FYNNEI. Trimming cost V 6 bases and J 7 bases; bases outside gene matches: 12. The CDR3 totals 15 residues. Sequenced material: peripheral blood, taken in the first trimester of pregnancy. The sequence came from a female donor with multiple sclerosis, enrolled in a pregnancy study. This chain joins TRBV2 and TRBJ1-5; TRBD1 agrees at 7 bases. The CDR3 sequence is CASSSQGGGVQPQHF. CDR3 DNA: TGTGCCAGCAGCTCCCAAGGAGGGGGCGTGCAGCCCCAGCATTTT.